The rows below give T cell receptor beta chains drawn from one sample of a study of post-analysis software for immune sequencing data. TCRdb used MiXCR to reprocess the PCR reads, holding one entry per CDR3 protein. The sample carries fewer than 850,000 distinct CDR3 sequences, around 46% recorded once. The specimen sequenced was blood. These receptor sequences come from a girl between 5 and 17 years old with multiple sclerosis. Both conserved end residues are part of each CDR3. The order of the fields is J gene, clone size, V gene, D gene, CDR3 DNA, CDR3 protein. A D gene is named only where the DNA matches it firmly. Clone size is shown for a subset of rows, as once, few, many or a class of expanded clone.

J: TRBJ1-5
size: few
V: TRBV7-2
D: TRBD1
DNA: TGTGCCAGCAGTCGCACAGGGGCGAGCAATCAGCCCCAGCATTTT
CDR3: CASSRTGASNQPQHF

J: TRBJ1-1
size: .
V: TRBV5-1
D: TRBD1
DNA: TGCGCCAGCAGCCCGGGACAGGGGAAGAACACTGAAGCTTTCTTT
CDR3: CASSPGQGKNTEAFF

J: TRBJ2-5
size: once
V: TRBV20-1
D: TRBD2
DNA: TGCAGTGCTAGAGCGGGAGGTGGAAGAGAGACCCAGTACTTC
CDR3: CSARAGGGRETQYF

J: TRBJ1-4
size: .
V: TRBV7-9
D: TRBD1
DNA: TGTGCCAGCAGCCCGGGACAGACCTTGAATGAAAAACTGTTTTTT
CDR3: CASSPGQTLNEKLFF

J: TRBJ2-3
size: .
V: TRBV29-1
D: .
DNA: TGCAGCGTTGAGTTCGTTGGGATTAGCACAGATACGCAGTATTTT
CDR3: CSVEFVGISTDTQYF

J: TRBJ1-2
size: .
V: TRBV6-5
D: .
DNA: TGTGCCAGCAGCCAAGACAGAAGTTATTATGGCTACACCTTC
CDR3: CASSQDRSYYGYTF

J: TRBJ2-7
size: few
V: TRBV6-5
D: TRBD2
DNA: TGTGCCAGCAGTACATTGACTAGCGGGACCTACGAGCAGTACTTC
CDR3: CASSTLTSGTYEQYF

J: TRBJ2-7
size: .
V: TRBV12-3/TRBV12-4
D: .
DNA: TGTGCCAGCAGTTCGGGGACCTCACGGGGCAATGAGCAGTACTTC
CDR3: CASSSGTSRGNEQYF

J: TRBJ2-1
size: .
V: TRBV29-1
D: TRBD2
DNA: TGCAGCGTAGGGACTAGAGCGGGGGGGAACAATGAGCAGTTCTTC
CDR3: CSVGTRAGGNNEQFF

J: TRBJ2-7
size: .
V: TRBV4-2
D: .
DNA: TGTGCCAGCAGCCAAGTTACGAGCGGCGAGCAGTACTTC
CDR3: CASSQVTSGEQYF

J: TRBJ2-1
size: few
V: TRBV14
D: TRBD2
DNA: TGTGCCAGCAGCCAAGATTGGGCCGGGACTAGCGGACAATACAATGAGCAGTTCTTC
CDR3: CASSQDWAGTSGQYNEQFF

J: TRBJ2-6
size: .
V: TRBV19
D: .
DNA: TGTGCCAGTAGTATGACACCCACTGGGGCCAACGTCCTGACTTTC
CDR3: CASSMTPTGANVLTF

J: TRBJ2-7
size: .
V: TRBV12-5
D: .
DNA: TGTGCTAGTGGTTTGGCTCCGCCGGTAGGCGGGGCCGACACCTACGAGCAGTACTTC
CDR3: CASGLAPPVGGADTYEQYF

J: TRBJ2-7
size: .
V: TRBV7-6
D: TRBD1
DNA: TGTGCCAGCAGCACCAGCGACAGGGGGGCTCCGACCTACGAGCAGTACTTC
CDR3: CASSTSDRGAPTYEQYF

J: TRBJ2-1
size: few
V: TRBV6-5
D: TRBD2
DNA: TGTGCCAGCAGTTACCTAGGACTAGCGGAGAACAATGAGCAGTTCTTC
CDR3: CASSYLGLAENNEQFF

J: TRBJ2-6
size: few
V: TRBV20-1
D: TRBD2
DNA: TGCAGTGCTAGAGATCGGCTAGCGGGAGTCACCGGGGCCAACGTCCTGACTTTC
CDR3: CSARDRLAGVTGANVLTF

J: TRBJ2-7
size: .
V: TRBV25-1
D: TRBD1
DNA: TGTGCCAGCAGTGATGGACTCCGGGACAGCTCCTACGAGCAGTACTTC
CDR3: CASSDGLRDSSYEQYF

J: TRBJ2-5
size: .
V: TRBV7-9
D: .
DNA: TGTGCCAGCGGAATCGGAGGGGAGACCCAGTACTTC
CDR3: CASGIGGETQYF

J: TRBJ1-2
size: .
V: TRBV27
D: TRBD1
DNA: TGTACCAGCTATTCGACCACCTCCCCTAGGACAGGGAGCTATGGCTACACCTTC
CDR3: CTSYSTTSPRTGSYGYTF

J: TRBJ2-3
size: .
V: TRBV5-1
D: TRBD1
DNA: TGCGCCAGCAGCATAGGCGGGACAGGGGTGCCAGATACGCAGTATTTT
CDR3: CASSIGGTGVPDTQYF

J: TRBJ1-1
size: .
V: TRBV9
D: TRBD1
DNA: TGTGCCAGCAGCGTAGGATACAGGGGGGTGGACACTGAAGCTTTCTTT
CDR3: CASSVGYRGVDTEAFF

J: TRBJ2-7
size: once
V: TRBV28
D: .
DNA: TGTGCCAGCCAGAGGGACGGCGGCGAGCAGTACTTC
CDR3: CASQRDGGEQYF

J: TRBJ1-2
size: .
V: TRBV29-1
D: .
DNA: TGCAGCGTTGACTTCGCAGGAGCTAACTATGGCTACACCTTC
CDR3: CSVDFAGANYGYTF

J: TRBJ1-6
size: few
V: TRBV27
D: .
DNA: TGTGCCAGCAGTCGTCCAACAGCCTATAATTCACCCCTCCACTTT
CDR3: CASSRPTAYNSPLHF

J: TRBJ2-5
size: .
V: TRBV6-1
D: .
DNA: TGTGCCAGCAGTGGCCGTCAGACGGGGACCCAGTACTTC
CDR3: CASSGRQTGTQYF

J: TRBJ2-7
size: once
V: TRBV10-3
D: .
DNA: TGTGCCACTCAAAGTACCTACGAGCAGTACTTC
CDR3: CATQSTYEQYF

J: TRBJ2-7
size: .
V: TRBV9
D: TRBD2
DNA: TGTGCCAGCAGCGAGGGGGTCAAGGGGACTAGCGGGAGGCCCTACGAGCAGTACTTC
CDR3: CASSEGVKGTSGRPYEQYF

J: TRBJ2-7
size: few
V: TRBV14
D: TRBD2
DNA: TGTGCCAGCAGCCAACGCGCCCCGCTAGCGGGAGGTCTCCACGAGCAGTACTTC
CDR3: CASSQRAPLAGGLHEQYF

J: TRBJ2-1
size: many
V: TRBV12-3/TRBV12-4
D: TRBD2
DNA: TGTGCCAGCGTATCGGGGGGGGTATCCTACAATGAGCAGTTCTTC
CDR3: CASVSGGVSYNEQFF

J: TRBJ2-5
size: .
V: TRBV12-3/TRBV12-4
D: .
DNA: TGTGCCAGCAGTGCAGTCACTCAAGAGACCCAGTACTTC
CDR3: CASSAVTQETQYF

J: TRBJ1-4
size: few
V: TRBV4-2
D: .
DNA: TGTGCCAGCAGCCCCACTTTAGGGGGGAATGAAAAACTGTTTTTT
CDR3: CASSPTLGGNEKLFF

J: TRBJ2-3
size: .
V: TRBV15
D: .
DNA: TGTGCCACCAACCCCGCGGCAGGGACAGATACGCAGTATTTT
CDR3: CATNPAAGTDTQYF

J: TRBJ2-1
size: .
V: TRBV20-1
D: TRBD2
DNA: TGCAGTGCCATGACAATAGCGGGAGGGGTGAACAATGAGCAGTTCTTC
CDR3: CSAMTIAGGVNNEQFF

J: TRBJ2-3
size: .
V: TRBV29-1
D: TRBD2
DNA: TGCAGCGTTGAGTTCCTAGCGGGACGCACAGATACGCAGTATTTT
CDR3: CSVEFLAGRTDTQYF

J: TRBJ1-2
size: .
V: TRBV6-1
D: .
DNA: TGTGCCAGCAGTGAACTTGTTGGGGCCGAGCTCTATGGCTACACCTTC
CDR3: CASSELVGAELYGYTF

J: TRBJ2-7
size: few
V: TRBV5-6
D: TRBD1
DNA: TGTGCCAGCAGCTTGGGGGTCCGGACAGGGGGCTTCTACGAGCAGTACTTC
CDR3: CASSLGVRTGGFYEQYF

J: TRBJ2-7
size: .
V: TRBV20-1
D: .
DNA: TGCAGTGCTAGGAAGGGACAACCCTACGAGCAGTACTTC
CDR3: CSARKGQPYEQYF

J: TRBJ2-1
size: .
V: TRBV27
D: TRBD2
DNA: TGTGCCAGCAGTATCCCCGGGACTAGCGGGAGAGGCTCCTACAATGAGCAGTTCTTC
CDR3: CASSIPGTSGRGSYNEQFF

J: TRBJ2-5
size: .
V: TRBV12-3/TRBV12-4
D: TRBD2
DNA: TGTGCCAGCAGTTTAATTAGCGGGAGTTTAGAGACCCAGTACTTC
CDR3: CASSLISGSLETQYF